The entry below describes one T cell receptor beta chain. This entry comes from a study of blood T cell repertoires in COVID-19. Trimming pared 4 bases from V and 2 bases from J, leaving 9 bases between. Germline V gives CDR1 MNHEY, CDR2 SMNVEV (reference sequence). There are 13 residues in the CDR3. Repertoires were generated with immunoSEQ multiplex PCR, while TCRdb's copy carries only in-frame clones and drops some. This sample carries about 190,000 clones, around 80% of them seen once, and the ten largest clones take approximately 10%. The sequencing sample was made of peripheral blood. V is TRBV27 and J is TRBJ2-7, with D unresolved. This receptor was taken from a woman older than 75 with COVID-19, enrolled during active disease. The CDR3, as DNA: TGTGCCAGCAGTTCGGGTCTCCCCTACGAGCAGTACTTC. Its protein is CASSSGLPYEQYF.